This T cell receptor beta chain was observed in a study of early T cells in non-severe SARS-CoV-2 infection. Looking at the study overall: The chains were unpaired, and the sequenced material was bulk RNA from unsorted whole blood. Points from the study as a whole: VDJdb matching, biased toward anti-spike CD8 responses, missed private and CD4 specificities.

Regarding this clonotype: Its target is not known.

Individually, cDNA molecules had unique molecular identifiers attached to them. Using its own MiXCR run on the 5' RACE reads, TCRdb lists one record per CDR3 protein. The repertoire holds approximately 70,000 distinct CDR3 sequences, with 9% to 15% as singletons. This CDR3 has 18 residues. CDR1 ENHRY and CDR2 SYGVKD come from the germline V gene. Trimming took off 3 bases at V and 1 base at J, with 22 bases between the two ends. The specimen sequenced was whole blood. J is TRBJ2-7 and V is TRBV10-3; D is perhaps TRBD1 or TRBD2 (5 bases each). The TCR originated in an adult who was a healthcare worker with PCR-confirmed SARS-CoV-2 infection or an uninfected control (not recorded which). CDR3 coding DNA: TGTGCCATCAGTGATAATTTGTTAGGGACGGACGAATCCTACGAGCAGTACTTC. Translated: CAISDNLLGTDESYEQYF.